These 29 T cell receptor beta chains came from one sample sequenced in a study of blood T cell repertoires in COVID-19. The data were produced by immunoSEQ multiplex PCR, yet TCRdb's version contains in-frame clones alone and is incomplete. The sample comprises 60,000 to 90,000 clones, 87% of which are singletons, and 4.5% to 6% rests with the top ten. The sequenced material came from peripheral blood. The receptor source for this set is an elderly woman with active or convalescent COVID-19.

This clone was seen once. The chain recombines TRBV6-5 with TRBJ2-1; D is uncertain. This CDR3 contains 12 residues. V gave up 6 bases and J gave up 3 bases, with 6 bases separating them. CDR1 and CDR2 (germline): MNHEY, SVGAGI. Written as DNA, the CDR3 is TGTGCCAGCAGACCACACTACAATGAGCAGTTCTTC. Its protein product is CASRPHYNEQFF.

The chain recombines TRBV15 with TRBJ2-3, with 9 bases fitting TRBD1. Germline V gene lookup returns CDR1 LNHNV and CDR2 YYDKDF (reference sequence). The CDR3 is 16 residues long. V was pared by 0 bases and J by 3 bases, with 4 bases of the junction left unmatched. The CDR3 DNA follows: TGTGCCACCAGCAGAGATGGGACAGGGTTAACAGATACGCAGTATTTT. This sequence encodes CATSRDGTGLTDTQYF.

The rearrangement joins TRBV5-5 to TRBJ2-5; 8 bases fit TRBD2. The CDR3 has 16 residues. Germline V gene sequence: CDR1 SGHKS, CDR2 YYEKEE (reference sequence). V lost 0 bases to trimming and J lost 4 bases; unmatched junction nucleotides: 8. The chain's CDR3 is CASSLDAGLALETQYF. The CDR3 DNA follows: TGTGCCAGCAGCTTGGATGCTGGACTAGCTTTAGAGACCCAGTACTTC. Full variable domain (missing parts from reference TRBV5-5 and TRBJ2-5): DAGVTQSPTHLIKTRGQQVTLRCSPISGHKSVSWYQQVLGQGPQFIFQYYEKEERGRGNFPDRFSARQFPNYSSELNVNALLLGDSALYLCASSLDAGLALETQYFGPGTRLLVL.

J is TRBJ2-1 and V is TRBV6-6; perhaps TRBD2 as D (6 bases). Trimming took off 4 bases at V and 1 base at J, with 14 bases between the two ends. CDR3 length: 16 residues. Germline assignment: CDR1 MNHNY and CDR2 SVGAGI (reference sequence). The CDR3 spells CASSSPSSESYNEQFF. In DNA, the CDR3 is TGTGCCAGCAGTTCCCCGTCTAGCGAATCCTACAATGAGCAGTTCTTC.

CDR3 loop: CASRPTGFAYEQYF. CDR3 in DNA: TGTGCCAGCAGGCCGACAGGGTTCGCCTACGAGCAGTACTTC. The rearrangement links TRBV5-5 to TRBJ2-7, with 7 positions matching TRBD1. Germline loops: CDR1 SGHKS, CDR2 YYEKEE (reference sequence). J gave up 2 bases and V 5 bases, and 7 bases lay outside the gene matches. CDR3 length equals 14 residues.

CDR3 residues: CASSFGQANTEAFF. CDR3 DNA sequence: TGTGCCAGCAGTTTCGGACAGGCGAACACTGAAGCTTTCTTT. The chain combines TRBV6-5 with TRBJ1-1; 7 nucleotides agree with TRBD1. This CDR3 is 14 amino acids long. The V and J ends lost 4 bases and 1 base, in that order; junction bases with no gene match: 3. Germline V gene lookup returns CDR1 MNHEY and CDR2 SVGAGI.

The V gene is TRBV28, the J gene TRBJ2-2; TRBD1 is a possible D gene (5 bases). The CDR3 runs 14 residues. V was clipped by 4 bases and J by 5 bases, with 11 bases between them. Germline V CDR1 and CDR2: MDHEN, SYDVKM. The CDR3 DNA reads TGTGCCAGCAGTTCCATTGACAGAACCGGGGAGCTGTTTTTT. Amino acids: CASSSIDRTGELFF.

This clone was found a few times. V and J are TRBV11-2 and TRBJ2-5; 15 bases agree with TRBD2. The V segment lost 5 bases and the J segment 0 bases; nucleotides outside the gene matches: 7. From germline, CDR1 is SGHAT and CDR2 FQNNGV. CDR3 length: 18 amino acids. The CDR3, as DNA: TGTGCCAGCAGCCGGACTAGCGGGGGGGGACTGTACCAAGAGACCCAGTACTTC. Its translation is CASSRTSGGGLYQETQYF.

The V call is TRBV7-2, the J call TRBJ2-5; D perhaps matches TRBD1 (5 bases). Germline loops: CDR1 SGHTA, CDR2 FQGNSA. Trimming pared 5 bases from V and 4 bases from J, leaving 11 bases between. The CDR3 sequence is 13 residues long. The CDR3 region is CASSQGTGETQYF. CDR3 nucleotides: TGTGCCAGCAGCCAGGGCACAGGAGAGACCCAGTACTTC. Based on the CDR3 plus reference TRBV7-2 and TRBJ2-5, the full variable domain is GAGVSQSPSNKVTEKGKDVELRCDPISGHTALYWYRQSLGQGLEFLIYFQGNSAPDKSGLPSDRFSAERTGGSVSTLTIQRTQQEDSAVYLCASSQGTGETQYFGPGTRLLVL.

The V gene is TRBV9, the J gene TRBJ1-6, with 9 bases aligning to TRBD1. V lost 4 bases to trimming and J lost 9 bases; unmatched junction nucleotides: 8. CDR3 length: 15 residues. The germline V gene encodes CDR1 SGDLS and CDR2 YYNGEE. For the CDR3, the DNA is TGTGCCAGCAGCTTGGGAGGGACAGGGATTTCACCCCTCCACTTT. This gives the protein CASSLGGTGISPLHF.

This sequence joins TRBV13 and TRBJ2-7; the D gene is possibly TRBD2 (5 bases). This CDR3 is 13 amino acids long. Trimming shortened V by 6 bases and J by 4 bases, and 13 bases separated the two germline ends. CDR1 and CDR2 (germline): PRHDT, FYEKMQ (reference sequence). The DNA for the CDR3 is TGTGCCAGCAGAGAGGAGACGGGATACGAGCAGTACTTC. Protein product: CASREETGYEQYF.

The CDR3 region has the DNA TGTGCCAGCAGCTACCGACAGTCTCAGAGTCTCCACTTT. This codes for CASSYRQSQSLHF. The V call is TRBV11-2, the J call TRBJ1-6; TRBD1 is a possible D gene (5 bases). Per germline, CDR1 SGHAT and CDR2 FQNNGV. This CDR3 has 13 amino acids. Trimming left V 4 bases short and J 16 bases short, with 17 bases between.

V is TRBV6-2 or TRBV6-3 and J is TRBJ2-7; perhaps TRBD1 as D (6 bases). Trimming stripped 3 bases from V and 5 bases from J, with 17 bases between. The CDR3 has 15 amino acids. CDR1 is MNHEY, CDR2 SVGEGT, per germline. The DNA of the CDR3 is TGTGCCAGCAGTTATTTAAGACAGGCAAGCGACGAGCAGTACTTC. Translation: CASSYLRQASDEQYF.

This clone has just one count. V is TRBV28 and J is TRBJ2-7; 10 positions agree with TRBD1. CDR1 and CDR2 from the germline V gene are MDHEN and SYDVKM. CDR3 size: 15 residues. V shed 7 bases and J 2 bases; nucleotides not matched to a gene: 8. CDR3 amino acids: CASTGAGQGTYEQYF. The CDR3 bases are TGTGCCAGCACGGGGGCGGGACAGGGGACCTACGAGCAGTACTTC.

The rearrangement uses TRBV28 and TRBJ2-7, with D perhaps matching TRBD2 (6 bases). Trimming left V 6 bases short and J 4 bases short, with 16 bases between. The CDR3 sequence is 14 residues long. The germline gives CDR1 MDHEN, CDR2 SYDVKM. The chain's CDR3 is CASSRSERVYEQYF. In DNA form, the CDR3 reads TGTGCCAGCAGCCGGAGCGAGCGGGTATACGAGCAGTACTTC.

The chain joins TRBV10-3 to TRBJ1-6; 9 nucleotides match TRBD1. Trimming cost V 6 bases and J 6 bases; bases outside gene matches: 6. The CDR3 has 15 residues. Germline V gene lookup returns CDR1 ENHRY and CDR2 SYGVKD. The CDR3 nucleotides read TGTGCCATCAGCTTTACAGGGGGCGCTAATTCACCCCTCCACTTT. Translation: CAISFTGGANSPLHF.

In nucleotides, the CDR3 is TGCAGTGCTAGTCACCTCCGCGGAAGCACAGATACGCAGTATTTT. Its translation: CSASHLRGSTDTQYF. The chain carries TRBV20-1 and TRBJ2-3; D unclear. Trimming shortened V by 3 bases and J by 0 bases, and 13 bases separated the two germline ends. CDR3 length: 15 amino acids. The germline CDR1 and CDR2 sequences are DFQATT and SNEGSKA (reference sequence).

The genes are TRBV7-8 and TRBJ2-5, with 8 positions matching TRBD1. The germline V gene encodes CDR1 SGHVS and CDR2 FQNEAQ. This CDR3 is built from 15 residues. Germline trimming cut 11 bases from V and 2 bases from J; bases unmatched to any gene: 13. The CDR3 DNA is TGTGCCGCCCGCCGCACAGGGGGAGGACAAGAGACCCAGTACTTC. This translates into CAARRTGGGQETQYF.

In this sample, this clone turned up once. The CDR3, as DNA: TGTGCCAGCAGTCTTACCAACTACTATGGCTACACCTTC. The encoded protein is CASSLTNYYGYTF. J is TRBJ1-2 and V is TRBV28; D remains unclear. The CDR3 sequence is 13 residues long. Germline V CDR1 and CDR2: MDHEN, SYDVKM. The V gene lost 5 bases and the J gene lost 3 bases, with 10 bases spanning the gap.

This clone was detected a few times. The genes are TRBV7-2 and TRBJ2-3; 10 nucleotides match TRBD2. Germline lookup yields CDR1 SGHTA and CDR2 FQGNSA. The V segment lost 3 bases and the J segment 2 bases; nucleotides outside the gene matches: 8. This CDR3 region has 17 residues. In DNA form, the CDR3 reads TGTGCCAGCAGCTTTGGAGGTCTAGCGGGGGTCACAGATACGCAGTATTTT. This codes for CASSFGGLAGVTDTQYF.

This sequence joins TRBV6-5 and TRBJ1-4; D possibly corresponds to TRBD1 (6 bases). Germline CDR1 reads MNHEY; CDR2 reads SVGAGI. This CDR3 is 11 amino acids long. The germline V and J ends were trimmed by 8 bases and 10 bases, with 11 bases remaining between them. The CDR3 nucleotides read TGTGCCAGCGGACAAGGGGGAAAACTGTTTTTT. As protein: CASGQGGKLFF.

The sample holds one count of this clone. The chain carries TRBV15 and TRBJ2-1; 8 nucleotides match TRBD2. The CDR3 totals 13 residues. CDR1 LNHNV and CDR2 YYDKDF come from the germline V gene (reference sequence). Trimming at V came to 5 bases and at J to 9 bases, leaving 6 bases not matched to a gene. The CDR3 DNA reads TGTGCCACCAGCGCCACGGGAGGGACTGAGCAGTTCTTC. Amino acid sequence: CATSATGGTEQFF.

The chain joins TRBV7-2 to TRBJ2-3, with 12 positions matching TRBD2. V shed 4 bases, J shed 13 bases, and the junction held 12 bases outside the gene matches. Germline CDR1 is SGHTA and CDR2 is FQGNSA. The CDR3 is made up of 15 amino acids. CDR3 sequence (DNA): TGTGCCAGCAGCTCCTGGCGGTCTAGCGGGGGGGCGGAGTATTTT. Its protein is CASSSWRSSGGAEYF.

The rearrangement joins TRBV28 to TRBJ2-7; perhaps TRBD2 as D (6 bases). The V gene's germline CDR1 is MDHEN and CDR2 SYDVKM. Trimming stripped 3 bases from V and 5 bases from J, with 17 bases between. This CDR3 has 15 amino acids. CDR3 sequence reads: CASSFGGAGRNEQYF. In DNA, the CDR3 is TGTGCCAGCAGTTTCGGGGGAGCGGGCAGGAACGAGCAGTACTTC.

The chain carries TRBV5-4 and TRBJ1-2; D is ambiguous. The ends were cut back, 0 bases at V and 4 bases at J, with 10 bases in the middle. Germline V gene data show CDR1 as SGHNT and CDR2 as YYREEE (reference sequence). The CDR3 is 14 amino acids. The CDR3 loop reads CASSLEQVPYGYTF. CDR3 in DNA: TGTGCCAGCAGCTTGGAGCAGGTTCCCTATGGCTACACCTTC.

The chain carries TRBV29-1 and TRBJ2-3, with 8 bases fitting TRBD2. The CDR3 is 15 amino acids. The V and J ends lost 2 bases and 4 bases, in that order; junction bases with no gene match: 8. Germline CDR1 reads SQVTM; CDR2 reads ANQGSEA. Here the CDR3 reads CSVESPGGKADTQYF. CDR3 nucleotides: TGCAGCGTTGAATCTCCGGGAGGGAAGGCAGATACGCAGTATTTT.

Note on this clone: Its ends do not fully match the called genes, so a read error is possible. The CDR3 region is CAISESDSDYGYTF. In nucleotides, the CDR3 is TGTGCCATCAGTGAGTCGGACAGCGACTACGGCTACACCTTC. This rearrangement joins TRBV10-3 to TRBJ1-2, with D perhaps TRBD1 (6 bases). Germline V lookup: CDR1 ENHRY, CDR2 SYGVKD. The CDR3 consists of 14 residues.

V is TRBV2 and J is TRBJ1-4; TRBD1 matches at 10 bases. The CDR3 consists of 16 residues. The V segment lost 0 bases and the J segment 6 bases; nucleotides outside the gene matches: 4. From germline, CDR1 is SNHLY and CDR2 FYNNEI. For the CDR3, the DNA is TGTGCCAGCAGTGAAGCGAGGGACAGGGGTGATGAAAAACTGTTTTTT. This codes for CASSEARDRGDEKLFF. Supplemented by reference TRBV2 and TRBJ1-4, the full variable domain reads EPEVTQTPSHQVTQMGQEVILRCVPISNHLYFYWYRQILGQKVEFLVSFYNNEISEKSEIFDDQFSVERPDGSNFTLKIRSTKLEDSAMYFCASSEARDRGDEKLFFGSGTQLSVL.

V is TRBV7-3 and J is TRBJ2-1; no firm D call. The CDR3 spans 16 residues. CDR1 is SGHTA, CDR2 FQGTGA, per germline. The V gene lost 1 base and the J gene lost 0 bases, with 10 bases spanning the gap. CDR3: CASSLNAASSYNEQFF. CDR3 DNA sequence: TGTGCCAGCAGCTTAAACGCGGCCAGCTCCTACAATGAGCAGTTCTTC.